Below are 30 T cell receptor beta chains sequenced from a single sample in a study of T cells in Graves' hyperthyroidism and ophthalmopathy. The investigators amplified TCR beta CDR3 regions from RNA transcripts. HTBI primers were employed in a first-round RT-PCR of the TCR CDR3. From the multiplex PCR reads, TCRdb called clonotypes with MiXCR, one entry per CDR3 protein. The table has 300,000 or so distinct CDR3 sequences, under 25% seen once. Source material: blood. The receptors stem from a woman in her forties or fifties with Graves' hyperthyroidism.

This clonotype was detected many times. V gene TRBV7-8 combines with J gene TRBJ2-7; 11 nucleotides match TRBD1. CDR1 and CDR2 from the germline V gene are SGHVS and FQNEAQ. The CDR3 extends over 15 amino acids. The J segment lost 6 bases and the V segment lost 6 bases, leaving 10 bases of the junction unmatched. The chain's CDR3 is CASRKGRGQGAEQYF. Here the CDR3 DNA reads TGTGCCAGCAGGAAAGGACGAGGACAGGGGGCCGAGCAGTACTTC.

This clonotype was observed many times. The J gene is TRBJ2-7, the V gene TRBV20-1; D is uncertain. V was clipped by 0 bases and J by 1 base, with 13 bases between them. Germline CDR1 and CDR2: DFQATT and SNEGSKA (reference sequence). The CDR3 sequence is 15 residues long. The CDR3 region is CSARDRRDPSYEQYF. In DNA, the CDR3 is TGCAGTGCTAGAGATCGAAGGGATCCGTCCTACGAGCAGTACTTC.

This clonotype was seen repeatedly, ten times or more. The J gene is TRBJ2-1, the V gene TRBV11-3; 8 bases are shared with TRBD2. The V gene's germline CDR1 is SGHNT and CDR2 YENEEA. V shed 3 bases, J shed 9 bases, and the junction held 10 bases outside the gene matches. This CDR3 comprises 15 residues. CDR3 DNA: TGTGCCAGCAGCTTTACAAGCGGGAGTGAGAGTGAGCAGTTCTTC. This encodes CASSFTSGSESEQFF.

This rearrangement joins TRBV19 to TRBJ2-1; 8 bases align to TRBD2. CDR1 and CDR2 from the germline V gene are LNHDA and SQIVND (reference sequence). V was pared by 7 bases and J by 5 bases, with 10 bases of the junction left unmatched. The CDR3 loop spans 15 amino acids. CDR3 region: CASIQPGLDNNEQFF. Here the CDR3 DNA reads TGTGCCAGTATCCAACCGGGACTAGACAACAATGAGCAGTTCTTC.

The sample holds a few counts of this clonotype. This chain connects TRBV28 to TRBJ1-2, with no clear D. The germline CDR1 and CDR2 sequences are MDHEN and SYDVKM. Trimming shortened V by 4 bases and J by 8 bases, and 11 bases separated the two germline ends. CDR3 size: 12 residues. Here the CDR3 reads CASSSSGWGYTF. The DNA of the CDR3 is TGTGCCAGCAGTTCCTCAGGCTGGGGCTACACCTTC.

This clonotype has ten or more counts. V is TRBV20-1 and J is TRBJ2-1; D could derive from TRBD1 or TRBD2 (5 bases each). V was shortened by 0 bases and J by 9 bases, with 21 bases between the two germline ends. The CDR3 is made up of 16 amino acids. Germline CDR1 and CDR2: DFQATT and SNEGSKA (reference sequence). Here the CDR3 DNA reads TGCAGTGCTAGAGAACCGGGACGGACACCTAGTTTTGAGCAGTTCTTC. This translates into CSAREPGRTPSFEQFF.

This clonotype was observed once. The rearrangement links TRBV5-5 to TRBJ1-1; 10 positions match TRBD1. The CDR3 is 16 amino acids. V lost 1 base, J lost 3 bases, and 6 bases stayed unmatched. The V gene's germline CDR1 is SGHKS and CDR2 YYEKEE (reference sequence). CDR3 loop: CASSLSGQGTYTEAFF. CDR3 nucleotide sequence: TGTGCCAGCAGCTTGTCGGGACAGGGGACTTACACTGAAGCTTTCTTT.

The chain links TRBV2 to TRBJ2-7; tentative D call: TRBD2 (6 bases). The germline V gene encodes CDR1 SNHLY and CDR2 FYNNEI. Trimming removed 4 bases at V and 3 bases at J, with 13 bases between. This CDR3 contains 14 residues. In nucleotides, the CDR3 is TGTGCCAGCAGTGGGGGCGGGGAGAGCTACGAGCAGTACTTC. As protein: CASSGGGESYEQYF.

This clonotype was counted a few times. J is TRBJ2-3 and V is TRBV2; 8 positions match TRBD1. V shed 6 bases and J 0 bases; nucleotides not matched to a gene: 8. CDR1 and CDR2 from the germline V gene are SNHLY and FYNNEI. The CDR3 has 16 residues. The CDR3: CASRARQGISTDTQYF. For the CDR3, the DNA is TGTGCCAGCAGGGCCCGACAGGGGATAAGCACAGATACGCAGTATTTT.

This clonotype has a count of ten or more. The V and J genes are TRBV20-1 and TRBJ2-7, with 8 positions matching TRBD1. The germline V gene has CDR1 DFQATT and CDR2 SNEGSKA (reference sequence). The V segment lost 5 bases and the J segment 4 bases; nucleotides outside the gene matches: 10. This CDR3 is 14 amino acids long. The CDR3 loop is CSAYGQGKRYEQYF. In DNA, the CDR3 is TGCAGTGCTTACGGACAGGGTAAGAGGTACGAGCAGTACTTC.

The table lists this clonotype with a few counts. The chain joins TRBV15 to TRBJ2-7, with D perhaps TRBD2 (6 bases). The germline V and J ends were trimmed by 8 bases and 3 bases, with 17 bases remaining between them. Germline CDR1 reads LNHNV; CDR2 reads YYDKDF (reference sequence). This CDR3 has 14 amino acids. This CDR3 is CATGLEPRGYEQYF. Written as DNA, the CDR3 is TGTGCCACCGGTTTGGAGCCGCGGGGCTACGAGCAGTACTTC.

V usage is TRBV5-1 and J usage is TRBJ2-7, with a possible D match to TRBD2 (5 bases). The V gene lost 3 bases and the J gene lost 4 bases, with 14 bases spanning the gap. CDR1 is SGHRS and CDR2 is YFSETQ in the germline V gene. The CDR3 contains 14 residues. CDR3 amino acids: CASSSDSSGYEQYF. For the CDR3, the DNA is TGCGCCAGCAGCTCGGACTCCTCGGGATACGAGCAGTACTTC. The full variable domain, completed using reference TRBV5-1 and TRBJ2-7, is KAGVTQTPRYLIKTRGQQVTLSCSPISGHRSVSWYQQTPGQGLQFLFEYFSETQRNKGNFPGRFSGRQFSNSRSEMNVSTLELGDSALYLCASSSDSSGYEQYFGPGTRLTVT.

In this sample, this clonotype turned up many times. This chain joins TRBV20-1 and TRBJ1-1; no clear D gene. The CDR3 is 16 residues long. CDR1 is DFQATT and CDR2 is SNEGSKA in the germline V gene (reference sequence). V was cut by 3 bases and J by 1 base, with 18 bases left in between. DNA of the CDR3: TGCAGTGCTAGTGATTTTAGGGCCACAGAGAACACTGAAGCTTTCTTT. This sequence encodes CSASDFRATENTEAFF.

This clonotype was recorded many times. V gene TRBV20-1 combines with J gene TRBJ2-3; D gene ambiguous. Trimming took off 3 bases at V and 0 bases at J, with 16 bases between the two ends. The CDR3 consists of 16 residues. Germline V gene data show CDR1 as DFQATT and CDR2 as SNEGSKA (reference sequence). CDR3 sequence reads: CSASDQSRRSTDTQYF. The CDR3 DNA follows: TGCAGTGCTAGCGATCAGAGCAGACGCAGCACAGATACGCAGTATTTT.

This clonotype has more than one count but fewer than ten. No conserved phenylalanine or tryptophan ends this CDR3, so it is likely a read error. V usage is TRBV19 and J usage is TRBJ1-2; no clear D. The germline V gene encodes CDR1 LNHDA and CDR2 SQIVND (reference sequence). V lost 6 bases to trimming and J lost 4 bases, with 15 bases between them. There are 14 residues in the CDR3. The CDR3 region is CASSLGGISYGYTL. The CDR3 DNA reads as TGTGCCAGTAGCCTGGGCGGGATTAGCTATGGCTACACCCTC.

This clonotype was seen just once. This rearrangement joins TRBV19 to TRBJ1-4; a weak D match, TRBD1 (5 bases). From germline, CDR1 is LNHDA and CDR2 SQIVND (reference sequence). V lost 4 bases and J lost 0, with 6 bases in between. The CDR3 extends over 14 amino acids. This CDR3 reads CASSRGTTNEKLFF. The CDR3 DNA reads TGTGCCAGTAGTAGGGGGACAACTAATGAAAAACTGTTTTTT.

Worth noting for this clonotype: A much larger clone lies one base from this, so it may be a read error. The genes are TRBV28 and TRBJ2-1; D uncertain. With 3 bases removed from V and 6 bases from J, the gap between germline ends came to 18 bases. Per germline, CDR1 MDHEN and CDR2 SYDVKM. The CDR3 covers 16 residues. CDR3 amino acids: CASSFASDPLGNEQFF. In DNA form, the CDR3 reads TGTGCCAGCAGTTTTGCCAGCGATCCCCTAGGCAATGAGCAGTTCTTC.

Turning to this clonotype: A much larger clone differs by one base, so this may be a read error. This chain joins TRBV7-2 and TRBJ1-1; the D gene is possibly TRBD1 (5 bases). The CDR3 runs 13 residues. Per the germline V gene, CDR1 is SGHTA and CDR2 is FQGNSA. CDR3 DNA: TGTGCCGGCAGCTTATACGGGGGCACTGAAGCTTTCTTT. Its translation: CAGSLYGGTEAFF.

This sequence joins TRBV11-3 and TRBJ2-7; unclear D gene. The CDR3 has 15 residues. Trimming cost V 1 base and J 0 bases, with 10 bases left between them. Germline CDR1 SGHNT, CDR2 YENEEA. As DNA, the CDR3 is TGTGCCAGCAGCTTAGGTCGCTTGAGCTCCTACGAGCAGTACTTC. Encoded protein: CASSLGRLSSYEQYF.

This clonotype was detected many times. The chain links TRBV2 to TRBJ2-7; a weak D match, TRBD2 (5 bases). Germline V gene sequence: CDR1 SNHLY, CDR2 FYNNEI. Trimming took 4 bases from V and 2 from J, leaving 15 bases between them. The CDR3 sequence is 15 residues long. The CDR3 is CASSGVERKAYEQYF. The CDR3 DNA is TGTGCCAGCAGTGGAGTCGAGCGGAAGGCCTACGAGCAGTACTTC.

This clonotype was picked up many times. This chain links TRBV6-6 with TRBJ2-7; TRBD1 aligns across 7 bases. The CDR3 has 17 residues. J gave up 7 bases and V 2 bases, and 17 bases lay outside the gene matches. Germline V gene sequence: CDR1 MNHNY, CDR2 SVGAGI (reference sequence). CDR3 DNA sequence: TGTGCCAGCAGTTACGGGCAACCGGGACAGCCCCTGGGGGAGCAGTACTTC. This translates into CASSYGQPGQPLGEQYF.

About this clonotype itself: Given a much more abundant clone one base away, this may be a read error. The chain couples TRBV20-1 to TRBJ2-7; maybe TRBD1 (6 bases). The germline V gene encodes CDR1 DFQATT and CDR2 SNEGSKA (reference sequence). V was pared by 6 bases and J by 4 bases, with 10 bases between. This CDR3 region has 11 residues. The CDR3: CSAETGYEQYF. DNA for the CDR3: TGCAGTGCAGAGACAGGATACGAGCAGTACTTC.

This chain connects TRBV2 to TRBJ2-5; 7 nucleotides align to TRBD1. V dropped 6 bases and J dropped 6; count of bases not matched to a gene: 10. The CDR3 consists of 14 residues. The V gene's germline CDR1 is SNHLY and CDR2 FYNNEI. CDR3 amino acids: CASRPDRVSQTQYF. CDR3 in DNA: TGTGCCAGCAGGCCCGACAGGGTATCGCAGACCCAGTACTTC.

The CDR3 nucleotides are TGCAGTGCTACGGGACAGGGGTTACACACTGAAGCTTTCTTT. Amino acids: CSATGQGLHTEAFF. The genes are TRBV20-1 and TRBJ1-1; 10 nucleotides match TRBD1. The CDR3 contains 14 residues. Germline V gene sequence: CDR1 DFQATT, CDR2 SNEGSKA (reference sequence). V dropped 4 bases and J dropped 3; count of bases not matched to a gene: 5.

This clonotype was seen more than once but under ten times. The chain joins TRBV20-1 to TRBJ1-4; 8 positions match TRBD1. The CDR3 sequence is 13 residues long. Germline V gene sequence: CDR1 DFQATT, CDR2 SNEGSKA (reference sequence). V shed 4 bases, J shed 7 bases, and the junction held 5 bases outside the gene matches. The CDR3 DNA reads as TGCAGTGCTAAAACAGGGGGGGGTGAAAAACTGTTTTTT. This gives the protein CSAKTGGGEKLFF.

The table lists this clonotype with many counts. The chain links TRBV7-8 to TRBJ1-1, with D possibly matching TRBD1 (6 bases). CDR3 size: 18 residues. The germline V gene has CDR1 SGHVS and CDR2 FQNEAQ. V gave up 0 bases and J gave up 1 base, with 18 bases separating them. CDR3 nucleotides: TGTGCCAGCAGCTTAGCCGTCGCGGGGGCGGCGAGGAACACTGAAGCTTTCTTT. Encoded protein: CASSLAVAGAARNTEAFF. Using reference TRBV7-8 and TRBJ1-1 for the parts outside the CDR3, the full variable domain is GAGVSQSPRYKVAKRGQDVALRCDPISGHVSLFWYQQALGQGPEFLTYFQNEAQLDKSGLPSDRFFAERPEGSVSTLKIQRTQQEDSAVYLCASSLAVAGAARNTEAFFGQGTRLTVV.

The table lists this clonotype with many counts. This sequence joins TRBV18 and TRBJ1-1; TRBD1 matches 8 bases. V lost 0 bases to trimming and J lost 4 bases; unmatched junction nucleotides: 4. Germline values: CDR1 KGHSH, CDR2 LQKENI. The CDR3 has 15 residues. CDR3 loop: CASSPPQGAITEAFF. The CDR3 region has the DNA TGTGCCAGCTCACCACCGCAGGGGGCGATCACTGAAGCTTTCTTT.

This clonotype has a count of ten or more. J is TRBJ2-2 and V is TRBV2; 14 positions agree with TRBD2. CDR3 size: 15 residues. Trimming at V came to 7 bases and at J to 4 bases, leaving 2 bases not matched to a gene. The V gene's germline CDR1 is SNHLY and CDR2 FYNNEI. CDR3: CASKGLAGATGELFF. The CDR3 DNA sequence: TGTGCCAGCAAGGGACTAGCGGGAGCCACCGGGGAGCTGTTTTTT.

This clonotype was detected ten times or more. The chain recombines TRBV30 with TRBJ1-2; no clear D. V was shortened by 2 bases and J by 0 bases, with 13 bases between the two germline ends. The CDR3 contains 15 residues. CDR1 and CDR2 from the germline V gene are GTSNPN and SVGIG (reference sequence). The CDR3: CAWSSKDGANYGYTF. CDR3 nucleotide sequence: TGTGCCTGGAGTTCAAAGGACGGCGCTAACTATGGCTACACCTTC. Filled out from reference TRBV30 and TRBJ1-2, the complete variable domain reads SQTIHQWPATLVQPVGSPLSLECTVEGTSNPNLYWYRQAAGRGLQLLFYSVGIGQISSEVPQNLSASRPQDRQFILSSKKLLLSDSGFYLCAWSSKDGANYGYTFGSGTRLTVV.

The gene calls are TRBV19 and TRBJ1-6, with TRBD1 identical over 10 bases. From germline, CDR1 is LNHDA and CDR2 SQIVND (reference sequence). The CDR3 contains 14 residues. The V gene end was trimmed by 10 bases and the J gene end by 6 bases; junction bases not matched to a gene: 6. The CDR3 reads CATADRGFNSPLHF. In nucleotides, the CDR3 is TGTGCCACCGCGGACAGGGGGTTTAATTCACCCCTCCACTTT. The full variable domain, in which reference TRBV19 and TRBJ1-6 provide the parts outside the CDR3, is DGGITQSPKYLFRKEGQNVTLSCEQNLNHDAMYWYRQDPGQGLRLIYYSQIVNDFQKGDIAEGYSVSREKKESFPLTVTSAQKNPTAFYLCATADRGFNSPLHFGNGTRLTVT.